The 19 T cell receptor beta chains listed next were all sequenced from one sample in a study of PD-1 blockade in classical Hodgkin lymphoma. Sequencing was performed with immunoSEQ multiplex PCR; in TCRdb, only in-frame clones are kept and a portion is missing. This sample yields 25,000 to 40,000 clones, of which roughly 82% are seen a single time; 32% belongs to the top ten. Exposure to brentuximab vedotin varied, and each patient had relapsed following autologous stem cell transplantation. This sample comprised peripheral blood mononuclear cells (PBMCs), obtained at baseline. The receptors originated from a human donor with classical Hodgkin lymphoma.

The chain links TRBV4-2 to TRBJ2-7; TRBD2 matches at 8 bases. Germline CDR1 and CDR2: LGHNA and YNFKEQ. This CDR3 spans 17 amino acids. Trimming removed 1 base from V and 3 bases from J; junction bases left unmatched: 11. This CDR3 is CASSQGLSAGGIYEQYF. The CDR3 coding sequence is TGTGCCAGCAGCCAAGGGCTATCGGCGGGGGGAATCTACGAGCAGTACTTC.

This chain links TRBV4-3 with TRBJ1-2, with 9 bases fitting TRBD1. Germline CDR1 LGHNA, CDR2 YSLEER. After removal of 4 bases from V and 4 bases from J, the junction contained 7 bases not matched to a gene. There are 15 residues in the CDR3. CDR3 loop: CASSRQGQGGYGYTF. In nucleotides, the CDR3 is TGCGCCAGCAGCCGCCAGGGACAGGGAGGCTATGGCTACACCTTC.

The rearrangement uses TRBV4-3 and TRBJ1-1, with a possible D match to TRBD1 (5 bases). The germline V and J ends were trimmed by 3 bases and 3 bases, with 14 bases remaining between them. Per germline, CDR1 LGHNA and CDR2 YSLEER. CDR3 length: 15 amino acids. The CDR3 DNA reads TGCGCCAGCAGCCAGGCCTGGGACCTGGACACTGAAGCTTTCTTT. Translation: CASSQAWDLDTEAFF.

The chain employs TRBV4-3 and TRBJ1-4; D is possibly TRBD1 (6 bases). With 0 bases removed from V and 8 bases from J, the gap between germline ends came to 16 bases. The CDR3 extends over 16 amino acids. Germline V gene data show CDR1 as LGHNA and CDR2 as YSLEER. The CDR3 sequence is CASSQEGGGGYEKLFF. CDR3 bases: TGCGCCAGCAGCCAAGAGGGGGGCGGAGGATACGAAAAACTGTTTTTT.

The CDR3 region has the DNA TGTGCCAGCAGTTACTCGTTGGACCAAAGCACAGATACGCAGTATTTT. This gives the protein CASSYSLDQSTDTQYF. This chain links TRBV6-5 with TRBJ2-3; D call uncertain. Trimming removed 0 bases from V and 0 bases from J, with 10 bases in between. There are 16 residues in the CDR3. Germline V gives CDR1 MNHEY, CDR2 SVGAGI.

Comments on this clone: The CDR3 end shows no conserved phenylalanine or tryptophan, and so a read error is likely. Because the CDR3's place on the DNA is in doubt, the DNA is left out and the CDR3 is given as listed by TCRdb. The rearrangement links TRBV2 to TRBJ1-2. Germline V gene sequence: CDR1 SNHLY, CDR2 FYNNEI. The CDR3 region is 10 residues in length, termini included. The chain's CDR3 is CASSETSKES.

The chain has TRBV7-9 and TRBJ1-1; a possible D gene is TRBD1 (6 bases). Germline values: CDR1 SEHNR, CDR2 FQNEAQ (reference sequence). Between the trimmed V and J ends, which lost 7 bases and 0 bases, there was a span of 12 bases. This CDR3 contains 14 residues. The CDR3 DNA reads TGTGCCAGCATGGACAGCAACATGAACACTGAAGCTTTCTTT. As protein: CASMDSNMNTEAFF.

V gene TRBV7-2 combines with J gene TRBJ2-7, with 7 bases identical to TRBD1. Germline CDR1 reads SGHTA; CDR2 reads FQGNSA. V gave up 2 bases and J gave up 4 bases; unmatched junction bases: 5. The CDR3 runs 14 residues. The CDR3 loop reads CASSLWTGLYEQYF. In nucleotides, the CDR3 is TGTGCCAGCAGCTTATGGACAGGCCTTTACGAGCAGTACTTC. The complete variable domain, with remaining parts taken from reference TRBV7-2 and TRBJ2-7, reads GAGVSQSPSNKVTEKGKDVELRCDPISGHTALYWYRQSLGQGLEFLIYFQGNSAPDKSGLPSDRFSAERTGGSVSTLTIQRTQQEDSAVYLCASSLWTGLYEQYFGPGTRLTVT.

This clone came up once. The chain uses TRBV2 and TRBJ2-5, with 9 bases fitting TRBD2. With 4 bases clipped from V and 7 bases from J, the junction kept 10 bases outside the gene matches. The CDR3 contains 15 residues. Germline V gene sequence: CDR1 SNHLY, CDR2 FYNNEI. The CDR3 protein is CASSAPSGGPPTQYF. In DNA form, the CDR3 reads TGTGCCAGCAGTGCGCCCAGCGGGGGGCCCCCGACCCAGTACTTC.

The CDR3 DNA reads as TGTGCCAGCAGAGCCGTCGACAGGGTCGACTATGGCTACACCTTC. Amino acids: CASRAVDRVDYGYTF. The genes are TRBV28 and TRBJ1-2, with 7 nucleotides matching TRBD1. CDR1 is MDHEN, CDR2 SYDVKM, per germline. CDR3 length equals 15 residues. V was clipped by 6 bases and J by 3 bases; unmatched bases: 10.

This sequence joins TRBV5-1 and TRBJ2-2; D gene ambiguous. The CDR3 extends over 15 amino acids. Germline V gene data show CDR1 as SGHRS and CDR2 as YFSETQ. V lost 2 bases and J lost 4, with 12 bases in between. The CDR3 spells CASSFSAEGTGELFF. The CDR3 nucleotides are TGCGCCAGCAGCTTCTCCGCAGAAGGCACCGGGGAGCTGTTTTTT.

This CDR3 reads CASSSRGPPHNEQFF. DNA for the CDR3: TGTGCCAGCAGCTCTAGGGGCCCTCCGCACAATGAGCAGTTCTTC. The rearrangement uses TRBV7-3 and TRBJ2-1, with D possibly TRBD1 on 5 matching bases. This CDR3 is built from 15 residues. Germline V lookup: CDR1 SGHTA, CDR2 FQGTGA. Between the trimmed V and J ends, which lost 4 bases and 5 bases, there was a span of 15 bases.

The genes are TRBV5-8 and TRBJ1-4, with D uncertain. V lost 4 bases and J lost 4, with 11 bases in between. The CDR3 covers 14 residues. Germline CDR1 SGHTS, CDR2 YDEGEE. The CDR3: CASSRSSFNEKLFF. The CDR3 bases are TGTGCCAGCAGCCGTTCAAGCTTTAATGAAAAACTGTTTTTT.

With regard to this clone: The same CDR3 is also encoded by other DNA sequences in this sample. The rearrangement links TRBV29-1 to TRBJ1-2; 8 positions agree with TRBD1. The ends lost 6 bases at V and 3 bases at J; junction bases unmatched: 3. The CDR3 is 12 amino acids. Germline V gives CDR1 SQVTM, CDR2 ANQGSEA. CDR3 coding DNA: TGCAGCGTAGGACAGGGAGACTATGGCTACACCTTC. Its protein is CSVGQGDYGYTF.

Note on this clone: Its ends do not fully match the called genes, so a read error is possible. This sample includes further DNA sequences coding for the same CDR3. The CDR3 protein is CASHTRIETQYF. In nucleotides, the CDR3 is TGCGCCAGCCATACCAGGATAGAGACCCAGTACTTC. The V call is TRBV2, the J call TRBJ2-5; D not resolved. The CDR3 totals 12 residues. The germline V gene encodes CDR1 SNHLY and CDR2 FYNNEI.

The chain joins TRBV11-3 to TRBJ2-7; 10 bases align to TRBD2. The germline CDR1 and CDR2 sequences are SGHNT and YENEEA. V dropped 2 bases and J dropped 0; count of bases not matched to a gene: 7. This CDR3 has 17 amino acids. The CDR3 DNA follows: TGTGCCAGCAGCTTACGTAGCGGGGGGCCCAGCTCCTACGAGCAGTACTTC. It is translated as CASSLRSGGPSSYEQYF. The full variable domain, its missing parts supplied by reference TRBV11-3 and TRBJ2-7, is EAGVVQSPRYKIIEKKQPVAFWCNPISGHNTLYWYLQNLGQGPELLIRYENEEAVDDSQLPKDRFSAERLKGVDSTLKIQPAELGDSAVYLCASSLRSGGPSSYEQYFGPGTRLTVT.

This chain uses TRBV7-2 with TRBJ1-1; TRBD1 might be the D (6 bases). Trimming shortened V by 4 bases and J by 6 bases, and 15 bases separated the two germline ends. This CDR3 region has 14 residues. CDR1 and CDR2 from the germline V gene are SGHTA and FQGNSA. CDR3 DNA sequence: TGTGCCAGCAGCTCAATCCGGGGGGCCCCTGAAGCTTTCTTT. It specifies CASSSIRGAPEAFF. The variable domain in full, completed from reference TRBV7-2 and TRBJ1-1, reads GAGVSQSPSNKVTEKGKDVELRCDPISGHTALYWYRQSLGQGLEFLIYFQGNSAPDKSGLPSDRFSAERTGGSVSTLTIQRTQQEDSAVYLCASSSIRGAPEAFFGQGTRLTVV.

The rearrangement links TRBV5-6 to TRBJ2-1; the match to TRBD1 covers 9 bases. The germline V gene encodes CDR1 SGHDT and CDR2 YYEEEE. The CDR3 spans 14 residues. V lost 4 bases and J lost 7; bases outside the gene matches: 6. CDR3 DNA: TGTGCCAGCAGCCTGGGACAGGGCATTAATGAGCAGTTCTTC. This gives the protein CASSLGQGINEQFF.

This rearrangement joins TRBV25-1 to TRBJ1-4; maybe TRBD1 (5 bases). V gave up 3 bases and J gave up 4 bases, with 12 bases separating them. The germline CDR1 and CDR2 sequences are MGHDK and SYGVNS. CDR3 length: 15 residues. CDR3 region: CASSEVGGDNEKLFF. The CDR3 nucleotides are TGTGCCAGCAGTGAGGTCGGGGGAGATAATGAAAAACTGTTTTTT.